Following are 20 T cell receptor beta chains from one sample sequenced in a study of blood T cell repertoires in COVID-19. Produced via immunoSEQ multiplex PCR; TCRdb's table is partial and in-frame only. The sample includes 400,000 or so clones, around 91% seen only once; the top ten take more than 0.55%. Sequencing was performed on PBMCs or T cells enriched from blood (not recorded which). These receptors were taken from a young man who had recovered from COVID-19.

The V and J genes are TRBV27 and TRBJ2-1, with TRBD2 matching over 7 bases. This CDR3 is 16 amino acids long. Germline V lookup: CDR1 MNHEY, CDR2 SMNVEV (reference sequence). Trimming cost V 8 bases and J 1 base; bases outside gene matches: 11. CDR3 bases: TGTGCCAGCTCCCAATGGGGGGGGAGGTCCTACAATGAGCAGTTCTTC. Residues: CASSQWGGRSYNEQFF.

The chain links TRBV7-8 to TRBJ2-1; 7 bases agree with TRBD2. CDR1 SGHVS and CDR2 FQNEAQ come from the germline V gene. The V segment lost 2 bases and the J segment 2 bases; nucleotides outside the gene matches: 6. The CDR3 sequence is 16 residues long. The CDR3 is CASSLLAGETYNEQFF. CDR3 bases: TGTGCCAGCAGCTTACTGGCGGGGGAGACCTACAATGAGCAGTTCTTC.

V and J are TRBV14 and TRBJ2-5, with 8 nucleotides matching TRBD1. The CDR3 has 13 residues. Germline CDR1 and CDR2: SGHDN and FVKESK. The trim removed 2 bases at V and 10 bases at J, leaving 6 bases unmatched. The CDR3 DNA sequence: TGTGCCAGCAGCCAATTATTACAGGGGGGCCAGTACTTC. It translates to CASSQLLQGGQYF.

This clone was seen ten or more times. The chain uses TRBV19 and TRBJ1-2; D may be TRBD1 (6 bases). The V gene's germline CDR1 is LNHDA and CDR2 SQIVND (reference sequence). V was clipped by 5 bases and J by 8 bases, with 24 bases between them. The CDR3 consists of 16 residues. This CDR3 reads CASSAGTRTPRAGYTF. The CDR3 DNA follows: TGTGCCAGTAGTGCCGGGACAAGGACCCCTCGGGCCGGCTACACCTTC.

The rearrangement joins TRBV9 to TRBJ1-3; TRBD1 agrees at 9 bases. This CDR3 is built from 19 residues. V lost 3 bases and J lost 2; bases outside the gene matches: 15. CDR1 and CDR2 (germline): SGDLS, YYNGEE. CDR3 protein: CASSASPGQGHSTGNTIYF. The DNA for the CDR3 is TGTGCCAGCAGCGCTAGCCCCGGACAGGGGCACTCTACTGGAAACACCATATATTTT.

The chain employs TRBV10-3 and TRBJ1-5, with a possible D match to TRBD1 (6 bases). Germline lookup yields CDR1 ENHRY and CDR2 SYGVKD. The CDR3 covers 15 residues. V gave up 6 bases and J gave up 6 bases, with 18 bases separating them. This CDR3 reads CAISPRAGAFQPQHF. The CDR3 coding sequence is TGTGCCATCAGCCCAAGAGCGGGGGCGTTTCAGCCCCAGCATTTT.

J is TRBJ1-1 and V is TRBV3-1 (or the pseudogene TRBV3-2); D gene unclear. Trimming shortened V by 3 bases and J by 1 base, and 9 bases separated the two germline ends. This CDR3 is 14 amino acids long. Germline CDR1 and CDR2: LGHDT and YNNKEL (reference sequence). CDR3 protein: CASSHLTENTEAFF. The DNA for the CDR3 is TGTGCCAGCAGCCATCTAACCGAGAACACTGAAGCTTTCTTT.

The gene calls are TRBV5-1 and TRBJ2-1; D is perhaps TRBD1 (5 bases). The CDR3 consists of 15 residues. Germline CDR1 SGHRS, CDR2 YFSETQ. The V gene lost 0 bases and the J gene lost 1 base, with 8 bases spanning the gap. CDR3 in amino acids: CASSLEPGSYNEQFF. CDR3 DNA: TGCGCCAGCAGCTTGGAGCCAGGGTCCTACAATGAGCAGTTCTTC.

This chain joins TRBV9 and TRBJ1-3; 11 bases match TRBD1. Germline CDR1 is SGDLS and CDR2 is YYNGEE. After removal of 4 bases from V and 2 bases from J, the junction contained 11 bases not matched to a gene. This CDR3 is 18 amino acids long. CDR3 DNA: TGTGCCAGCAGCAAAACATTCGGGACAGGGGGGACTGGAAACACCATATATTTT. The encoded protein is CASSKTFGTGGTGNTIYF.

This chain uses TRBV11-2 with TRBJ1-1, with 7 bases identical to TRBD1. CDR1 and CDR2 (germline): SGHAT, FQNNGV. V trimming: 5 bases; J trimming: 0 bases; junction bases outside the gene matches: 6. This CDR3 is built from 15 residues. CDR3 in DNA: TGTGCCAGCAGCCCCCAGACAGGGCTGAACACTGAAGCTTTCTTT. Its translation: CASSPQTGLNTEAFF. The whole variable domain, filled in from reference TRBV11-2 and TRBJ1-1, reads EAGVAQSPRYKIIEKRQSVAFWCNPISGHATLYWYQQILGQGPKLLIQFQNNGVVDDSQLPKDRFSAERLKGVDSTLKIQPAKLEDSAVYLCASSPQTGLNTEAFFGQGTRLTVV.

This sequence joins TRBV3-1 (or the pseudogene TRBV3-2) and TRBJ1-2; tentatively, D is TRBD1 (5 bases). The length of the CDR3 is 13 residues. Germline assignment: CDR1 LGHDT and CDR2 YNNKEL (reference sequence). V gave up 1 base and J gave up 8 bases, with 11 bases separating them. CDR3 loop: CASSQVGQIGYTF. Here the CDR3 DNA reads TGTGCCAGCAGCCAAGTGGGGCAGATAGGCTACACCTTC.

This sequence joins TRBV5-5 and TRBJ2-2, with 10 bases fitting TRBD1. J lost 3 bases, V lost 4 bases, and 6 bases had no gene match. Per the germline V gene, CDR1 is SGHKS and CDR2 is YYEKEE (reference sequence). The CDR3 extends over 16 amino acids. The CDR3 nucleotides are TGTGCCAGCAGCATGGACAGGGGGATTCACACCGGGGAGCTGTTTTTT. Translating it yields CASSMDRGIHTGELFF.

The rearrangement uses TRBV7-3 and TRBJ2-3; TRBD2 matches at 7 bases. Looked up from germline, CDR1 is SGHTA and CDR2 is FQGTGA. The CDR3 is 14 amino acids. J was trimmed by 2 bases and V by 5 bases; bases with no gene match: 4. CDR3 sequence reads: CASSQTSPTDTQYF. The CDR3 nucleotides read TGTGCCAGCAGCCAGACTAGCCCCACAGATACGCAGTATTTT.

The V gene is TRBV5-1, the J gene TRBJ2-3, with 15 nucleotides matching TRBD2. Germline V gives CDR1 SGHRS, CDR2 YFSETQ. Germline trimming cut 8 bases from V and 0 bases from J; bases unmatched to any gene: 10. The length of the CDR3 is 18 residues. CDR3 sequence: CASLERGLAGGSTDTQYF. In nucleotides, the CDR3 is TGCGCCAGTCTTGAGAGGGGACTAGCGGGAGGTAGCACAGATACGCAGTATTTT.

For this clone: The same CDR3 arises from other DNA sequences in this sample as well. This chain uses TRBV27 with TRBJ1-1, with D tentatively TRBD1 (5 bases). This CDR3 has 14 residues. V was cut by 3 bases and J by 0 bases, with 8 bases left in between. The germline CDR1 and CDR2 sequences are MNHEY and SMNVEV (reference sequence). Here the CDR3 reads CASSLGQMNTEAFF. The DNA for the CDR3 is TGTGCCAGCAGTTTGGGGCAGATGAACACTGAAGCTTTCTTT.

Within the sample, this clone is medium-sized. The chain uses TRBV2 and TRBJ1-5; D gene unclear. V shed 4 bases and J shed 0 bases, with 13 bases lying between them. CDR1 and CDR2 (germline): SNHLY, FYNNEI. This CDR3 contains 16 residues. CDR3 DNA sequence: TGTGCCAGCAGTGTTACGCGGTTTTCTAGCAATCAGCCCCAGCATTTT. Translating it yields CASSVTRFSSNQPQHF.

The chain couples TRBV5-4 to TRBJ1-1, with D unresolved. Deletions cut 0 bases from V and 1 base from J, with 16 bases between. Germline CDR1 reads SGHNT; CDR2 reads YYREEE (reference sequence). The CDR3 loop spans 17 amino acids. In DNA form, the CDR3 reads TGTGCCAGCAGCTTGGGTTCGAGGAGGGCGGGGAACACTGAAGCTTTCTTT. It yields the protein CASSLGSRRAGNTEAFF.

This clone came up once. The CDR3 reads CASRKTGRGEKLFF. CDR3 nucleotides: TGTGCCAGCAGGAAGACAGGGCGAGGTGAAAAACTGTTTTTT. The gene calls are TRBV28 and TRBJ1-4, with TRBD1 identical over 7 bases. The V and J ends lost 6 bases and 7 bases, in that order; junction bases with no gene match: 8. Germline loops: CDR1 MDHEN, CDR2 SYDVKM. The CDR3 covers 14 residues. Filled out from reference TRBV28 and TRBJ1-4, the complete variable domain reads DVKVTQSSRYLVKRTGEKVFLECVQDMDHENMFWYRQDPGLGLRLIYFSYDVKMKEKGDIPEGYSVSREKKERFSLILESASTNQTSMYLCASRKTGRGEKLFFGSGTQLSVL.

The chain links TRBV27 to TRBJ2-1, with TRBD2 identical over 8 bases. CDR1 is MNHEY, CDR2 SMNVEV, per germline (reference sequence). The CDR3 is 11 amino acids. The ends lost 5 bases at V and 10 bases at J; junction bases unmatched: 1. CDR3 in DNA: TGTGCCAGCAGTACGGGAGGGGAGCAGTTCTTC. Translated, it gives CASSTGGEQFF.

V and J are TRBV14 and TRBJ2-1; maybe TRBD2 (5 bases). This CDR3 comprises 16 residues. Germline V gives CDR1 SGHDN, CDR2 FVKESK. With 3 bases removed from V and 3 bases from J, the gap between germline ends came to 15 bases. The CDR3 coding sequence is TGTGCCAGCAGCCAGGAGGAATGGTCGGGCTACAATGAGCAGTTCTTC. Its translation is CASSQEEWSGYNEQFF.